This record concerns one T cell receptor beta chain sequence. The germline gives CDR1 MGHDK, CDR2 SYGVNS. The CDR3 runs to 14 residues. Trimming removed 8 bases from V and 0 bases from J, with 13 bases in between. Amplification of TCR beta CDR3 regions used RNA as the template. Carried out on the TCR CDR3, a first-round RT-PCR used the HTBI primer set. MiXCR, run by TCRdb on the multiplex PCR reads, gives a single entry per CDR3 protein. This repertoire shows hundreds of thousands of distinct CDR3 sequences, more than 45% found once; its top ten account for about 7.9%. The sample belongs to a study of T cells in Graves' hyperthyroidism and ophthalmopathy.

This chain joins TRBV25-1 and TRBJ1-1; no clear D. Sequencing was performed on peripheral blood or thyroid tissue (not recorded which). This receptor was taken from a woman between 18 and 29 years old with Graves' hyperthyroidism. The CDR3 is CASLNPDMNTEAFF. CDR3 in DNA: TGTGCCAGCTTAAATCCAGACATGAACACTGAAGCTTTCTTT.